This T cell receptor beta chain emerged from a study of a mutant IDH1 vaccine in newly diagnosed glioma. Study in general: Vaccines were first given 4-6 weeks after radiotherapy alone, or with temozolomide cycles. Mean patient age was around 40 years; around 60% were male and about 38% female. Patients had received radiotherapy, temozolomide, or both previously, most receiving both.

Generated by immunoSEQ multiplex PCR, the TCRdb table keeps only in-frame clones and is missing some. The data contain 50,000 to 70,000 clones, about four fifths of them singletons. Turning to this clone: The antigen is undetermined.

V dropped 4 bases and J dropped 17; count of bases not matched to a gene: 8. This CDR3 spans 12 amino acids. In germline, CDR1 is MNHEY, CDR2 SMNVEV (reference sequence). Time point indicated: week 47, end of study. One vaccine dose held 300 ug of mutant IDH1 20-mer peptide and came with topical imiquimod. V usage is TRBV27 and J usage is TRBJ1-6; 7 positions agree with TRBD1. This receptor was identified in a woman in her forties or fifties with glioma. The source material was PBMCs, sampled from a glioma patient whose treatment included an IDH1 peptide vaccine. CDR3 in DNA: TGTGCCAGCAGTTCGCCCGGGACAGAAATCCACTTT. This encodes CASSSPGTEIHF.